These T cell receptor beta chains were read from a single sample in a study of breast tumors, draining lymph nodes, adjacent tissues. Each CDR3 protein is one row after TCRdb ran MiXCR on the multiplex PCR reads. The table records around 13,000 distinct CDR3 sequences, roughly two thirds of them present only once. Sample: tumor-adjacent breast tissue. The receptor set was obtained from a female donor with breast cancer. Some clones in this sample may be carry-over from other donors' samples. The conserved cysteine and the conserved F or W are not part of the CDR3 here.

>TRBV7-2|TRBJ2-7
ASSANDYEQY
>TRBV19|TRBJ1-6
ASSAQGGAGYNSPLH
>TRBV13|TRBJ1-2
ASSIGTGAYGYT
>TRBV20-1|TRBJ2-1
SARGDSGVNEQF
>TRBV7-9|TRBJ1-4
ASSLGTGSAEKLF
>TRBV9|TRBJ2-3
ASSLGRTSGMSDTQY
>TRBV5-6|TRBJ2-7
ASSFGTSGYEQY
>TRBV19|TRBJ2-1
ASSSTGVYNEQF
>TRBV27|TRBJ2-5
ASSFFSPGLAETQY
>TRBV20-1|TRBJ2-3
GAAPGPTETNTDTQY
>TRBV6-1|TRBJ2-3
ASSEAVGLGPDTQY
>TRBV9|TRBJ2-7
ASSVEGLAGEQY
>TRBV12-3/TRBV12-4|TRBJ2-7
ASSFGTDKQY
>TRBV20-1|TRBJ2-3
SARGASGRTDTQY
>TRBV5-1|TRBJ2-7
ASSRGLAGGTAGEQY
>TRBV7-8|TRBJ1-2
ASSPLGWRGYT
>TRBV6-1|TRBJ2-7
ASSLTGRSYEQY
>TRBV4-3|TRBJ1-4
ASSQDRWRDEKLF
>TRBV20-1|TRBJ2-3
SAPLITSGRVTDTQY
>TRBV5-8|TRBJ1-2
ASRYRGI
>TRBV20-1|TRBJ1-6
SVGGTASGSPLH
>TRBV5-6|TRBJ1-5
ASSGGQGNQPQH
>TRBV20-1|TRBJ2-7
SARDPGRAAYEQY
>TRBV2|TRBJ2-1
ASSIREDPYNEQF
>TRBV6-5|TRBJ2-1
ASSRGFGNEQF
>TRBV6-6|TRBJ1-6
ASTGTADVPLH
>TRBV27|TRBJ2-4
ASSLGQAVDAKNIQY
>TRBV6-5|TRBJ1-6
ASSSTGDNSPLH
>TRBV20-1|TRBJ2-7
SARAHTSTGGGWYEQY
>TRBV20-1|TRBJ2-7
SAREGSGTTRTYEQY
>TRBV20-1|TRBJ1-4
SARVPGAGEKLF
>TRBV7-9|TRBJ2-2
ASSRLAGVSGELF
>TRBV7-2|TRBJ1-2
ASSLEGRVAGYT
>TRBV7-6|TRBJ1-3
ASSLDGNPSGNTIY
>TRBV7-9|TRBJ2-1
ASSLYSGNNEQF
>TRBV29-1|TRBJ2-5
SVDGTGQQTQY
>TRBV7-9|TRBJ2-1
ASSIRRDSLNNGQF
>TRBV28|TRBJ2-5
ASRQAGGGQETQY
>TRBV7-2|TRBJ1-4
ASSFSTNEKLF
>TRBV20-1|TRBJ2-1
SASSSGSSYNEQF
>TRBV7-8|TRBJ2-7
ASSPTPESSYEQY
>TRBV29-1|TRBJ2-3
SVQAHTDTQY
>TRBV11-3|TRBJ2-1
ASSLGGLAQGEQF
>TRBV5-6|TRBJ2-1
ASSLTGTGKWDEQF
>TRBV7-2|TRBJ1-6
ASSSGSYNSPLH
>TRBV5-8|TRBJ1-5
ASSFGTGDQPQH
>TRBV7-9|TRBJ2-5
ASPWETQY
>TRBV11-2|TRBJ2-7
ASRQLAQGYEQY
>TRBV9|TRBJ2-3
ASSRDRDTDTQY
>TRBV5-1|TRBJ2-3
ASSLGQNTDTQY
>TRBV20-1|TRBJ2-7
SASASGTRDEQY
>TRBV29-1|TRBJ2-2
SVGQGTGELF
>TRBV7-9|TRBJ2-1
ASSFTGVEQF